The 27 T cell receptor beta chains in this list originate from one sample, sequenced in a study of blood T cells in healthy people across ages. A second PCR of roughly 7 to 11 cycles used a sample-barcoded 5' primer and a J-beta primer mix. Each CDR3 protein gets one entry after TCRdb re-called the 5' RACE reads with MiXCR. The data show some 760,000 distinct CDR3 sequences, more than 20% seen once. The data also belong to a second study, concerning T cells of mothers and their children.

The sequenced material came from blood. Receptors were obtained from a boy aged 5-17 years in good health.

This clonotype appeared a few times. V is TRBV20-1 and J is TRBJ2-7; 7 bases line up with TRBD2. V trimming: 2 bases; J trimming: 0 bases; junction bases outside the gene matches: 10. Germline V lookup: CDR1 DFQATT, CDR2 SNEGSKA (reference sequence). The CDR3 spans 16 residues. CDR3 sequence (DNA): TGCAGTGCTAGAACGCCCCTGGGAGGGTTCTCCTACGAGCAGTACTTC. Translating gives CSARTPLGGFSYEQYF.

This clonotype was seen more than once but under ten times. The V gene is TRBV25-1, the J gene TRBJ2-7; D not resolved. Germline V CDR1 and CDR2: MGHDK, SYGVNS. CDR3 length: 14 residues. The V gene lost 0 bases and the J gene lost 2 bases, with 8 bases spanning the gap. CDR3 DNA sequence: TGTGCCAGCAGTGAATACGTGCCACCCTACGAGCAGTACTTC. Protein sequence: CASSEYVPPYEQYF.

This clonotype has only a few counts. The chain carries TRBV14 and TRBJ1-2; D gene unclear. The CDR3 loop spans 16 amino acids. From germline, CDR1 is SGHDN and CDR2 FVKESK. Trimming removed 5 bases from V and 7 bases from J, with 23 bases in between. In DNA form, the CDR3 reads TGTGCCAGCAGCGCCAAGAGGGCACCCCCGGTGGTTGGCTACACCTTC. Amino acid sequence: CASSAKRAPPVVGYTF.

This clonotype was recorded a few times. The V call is TRBV20-1, the J call TRBJ1-4; D is unresolved. This CDR3 region has 14 residues. V lost 4 bases and J 0 bases, leaving 9 bases between the germline ends. CDR1 and CDR2 (germline): DFQATT, SNEGSKA (reference sequence). CDR3 sequence: CSAITDATNEKLFF. The CDR3 bases are TGCAGTGCTATTACAGACGCAACTAATGAAAAACTGTTTTTT.

The chain combines TRBV5-6 with TRBJ2-7; 9 nucleotides align to TRBD2. In germline, CDR1 is SGHDT, CDR2 YYEEEE. The CDR3 sequence is 16 residues long. The junction had 11 bases not matched to a gene; V was cut back by 4 bases and J by 3 bases. CDR3 sequence: CASSPDAGGYDYEQYF. Written as DNA, the CDR3 is TGTGCCAGCAGCCCTGACGCGGGAGGGTATGACTACGAGCAGTACTTC.

This clonotype was seen a handful of times. The chain has TRBV4-1 and TRBJ2-1, with 10 bases that match TRBD2. V was pared by 2 bases and J by 3 bases, with 4 bases of the junction left unmatched. CDR1 is MGHRA and CDR2 is YSYEKL in the germline V gene. This CDR3 comprises 16 residues. CDR3 coding DNA: TGCGCCAGCAGCCAACTTACTAGCGGGGTCTACAATGAGCAGTTCTTC. This gives the protein CASSQLTSGVYNEQFF.

The chain is built from TRBV27 and TRBJ2-4; maybe TRBD1 (6 bases). The germline V and J ends were trimmed by 4 bases and 6 bases, with 16 bases remaining between them. The CDR3 contains 15 residues. Germline V gives CDR1 MNHEY, CDR2 SMNVEV (reference sequence). The CDR3 is CASSSIDLQGNIQYF. The CDR3 coding sequence is TGTGCCAGCAGTTCGATAGACTTACAGGGAAACATTCAGTACTTC.

Only a few counts were recorded for this clonotype. The genes are TRBV6-6 and TRBJ2-5; D is ambiguous. There are 12 residues in the CDR3. Germline-derived CDR1 and CDR2 are MNHNY and SVGAGI (reference sequence). The V and J ends lost 2 bases and 5 bases respectively, with 6 bases between them. CDR3 DNA sequence: TGTGCCAGCAGTTACGTAGGGGAGACCCAGTACTTC. Translation gives CASSYVGETQYF.

Note on this clonotype: The CDR3 end shows no conserved phenylalanine or tryptophan, and so a read error is likely. The chain has TRBV7-2 and TRBJ2-5; D unresolved. Trimming shortened V by 4 bases and J by 1 base, and 7 bases separated the two germline ends. Germline CDR1 and CDR2: SGHTA and FQGNSA. The CDR3 runs to 13 residues. CDR3 residues: CASSYWIQETQYS. CDR3 coding DNA: TGTGCCAGCAGCTACTGGATCCAAGAGACCCAGTACTCC.

The chain employs TRBV15 and TRBJ2-5; no firm D call. Per germline, CDR1 LNHNV and CDR2 YYDKDF (reference sequence). Trimming stripped 0 bases from V and 5 bases from J, with 10 bases between. There are 14 residues in the CDR3. In DNA, the CDR3 is TGTGCCACCAGCAGAGACTCCAACGGGGAGACCCAGTACTTC. Its protein product is CATSRDSNGETQYF.

This clonotype turned up a few times. CDR3 loop: CASSTQTGLNEKLFF. In DNA form, the CDR3 reads TGTGCCAGCAGCACCCAGACAGGACTTAATGAAAAACTGTTTTTT. The rearrangement joins TRBV5-5 to TRBJ1-4, with D maybe TRBD1 (6 bases). Trimming took off 4 bases at V and 4 bases at J, with 14 bases between the two ends. Per germline, CDR1 SGHKS and CDR2 YYEKEE (reference sequence). This CDR3 is built from 15 residues.

This clonotype has just a few counts. J is TRBJ2-5 and V is TRBV4-3; 7 bases fit TRBD2. With the DNA end fitting TRBJ2-1 better, the J assignment may be wrong. The CDR3 consists of 17 residues. Germline CDR1 LGHNA, CDR2 YSLEER. DNA of the CDR3: TGCGCCAGCAGCCCGGGAGGTCGAGGAATCCTTAACAATGAGCAGTTCTTC. Protein product: CASSPGGRGILNNEQFF.

This chain joins TRBV29-1 and TRBJ1-5; D ambiguous. The CDR3 is 14 amino acids. Germline-derived CDR1 and CDR2 are SQVTM and ANQGSEA. The V end was cut by 6 bases, the J end by 7 bases, with 19 bases between. CDR3 sequence (DNA): TGCAGCGTCCGTTTATCTTCCCAGGACCAGCCCCAGCATTTT. Protein: CSVRLSSQDQPQHF.

Only a few counts were recorded for this clonotype. The rearrangement uses TRBV12-3 or TRBV12-4 and TRBJ2-7; 10 positions match TRBD2. The CDR3 is made up of 19 amino acids. V was pared by 0 bases and J by 0 bases, with 11 bases of the junction left unmatched. DNA of the CDR3: TGTGCCAGCAGTTTAGCCACCGGACTAGCGGCCCCAAGCTCCTACGAGCAGTACTTC. Protein product: CASSLATGLAAPSSYEQYF.

The CDR3, as DNA: TGTGCCAGCAGCAGGGCACCGCAAACAACGATTAATGAAAAACTGTTTTTT. Protein: CASSRAPQTTINEKLFF. V is TRBV2 and J is TRBJ1-4, with a possible D match to TRBD1 (5 bases). The V end lost 6 bases, the J end lost 4 bases, and 21 bases lay between the germline ends. The CDR3 spans 17 residues. Germline assignment: CDR1 SNHLY and CDR2 FYNNEI.

This clonotype was counted only a few times. In nucleotides, the CDR3 is TGTGCCAGCAGCTTAGTTCCCCTGCGTGATGAGCAGTACTTC. Translating it yields CASSLVPLRDEQYF. V is TRBV7-9 and J is TRBJ2-5; D is ambiguous. V was pared by 1 base and J by 11 bases, with 17 bases between. Germline CDR1 is SEHNR and CDR2 is FQNEAQ (reference sequence). The CDR3 extends over 14 amino acids.

This clonotype was counted only a few times. The J gene is TRBJ1-2, the V gene TRBV28, with 7 bases fitting TRBD1. V lost 6 bases and J lost 5; bases outside the gene matches: 6. The CDR3 loop spans 13 amino acids. Germline lookup yields CDR1 MDHEN and CDR2 SYDVKM. For the CDR3, the DNA is TGTGCCAGCAGGATTGGGACAGCATATGGCTACACCTTC. Protein sequence: CASRIGTAYGYTF.

This clonotype appeared many times. V gene TRBV12-3 or TRBV12-4 combines with J gene TRBJ2-5; D could derive from TRBD1 or TRBD2 (6 bases each). The J call may be incorrect, as the DNA end agrees better with TRBJ2-7. CDR3 length equals 15 residues. CDR3 in DNA: TGTGCCAGCAGTTTGTATCGGGGGCGATCCTACGAGCAGTACTTC. Amino acid sequence: CASSLYRGRSYEQYF.

The V and J genes are TRBV5-6 and TRBJ2-3, with D maybe TRBD2 (6 bases). The V end was cut by 3 bases, the J end by 4 bases, with 21 bases between. From germline, CDR1 is SGHDT and CDR2 YYEEEE. CDR3 length: 17 residues. The CDR3 region is CASSSLAGPRDADTQYF. As DNA, the CDR3 is TGTGCCAGCAGCTCCCTTGCGGGACCTCGGGACGCAGATACGCAGTATTTT. The variable domain in full, with the rest retrieved from reference TRBV5-6 and TRBJ2-3, is DAGVTQSPTHLIKTRGQQVTLRCSPKSGHDTVSWYQQALGQGPQFIFQYYEEEERQRGNFPDRFSGHQFPNYSSELNVNALLLGDSALYLCASSSLAGPRDADTQYFGPGTRLTVL.

This rearrangement joins TRBV28 to TRBJ2-7; D perhaps matches TRBD1 (5 bases). Deletions cut 6 bases from V and 1 base from J, with 10 bases between. The CDR3 is 13 amino acids. Germline lookup yields CDR1 MDHEN and CDR2 SYDVKM. The CDR3 DNA reads TGTGCCAGCAGGATTCAGGGATCCTACGAGCAGTACTTC. The encoded protein is CASRIQGSYEQYF.

This chain uses TRBV9 with TRBJ1-6; D is ambiguous. V lost 3 bases, J lost 6 bases, and 10 bases lay in between. Germline CDR1 reads SGDLS; CDR2 reads YYNGEE. The CDR3 length is 14 residues. CDR3 in DNA: TGTGCCAGCAGCGACGACAACTTTAATTCACCCCTCCACTTT. Amino acid sequence: CASSDDNFNSPLHF.

This chain links TRBV27 with TRBJ1-5, with 7 bases that match TRBD1. J lost 7 bases, V lost 5 bases, and 11 bases had no gene match. Germline values: CDR1 MNHEY, CDR2 SMNVEV (reference sequence). The CDR3 covers 15 residues. The CDR3, as DNA: TGTGCCAGCAGTCCGCACACAGGGGCCGGGCAGCCCCAGCATTTT. Translating gives CASSPHTGAGQPQHF.

The chain employs TRBV3-1 and TRBJ2-2, with 9 bases fitting TRBD1. The CDR3 is 18 residues long. Germline CDR1 and CDR2: LGHDT and YNNKEL (reference sequence). J lost 6 bases, V lost 1 base, and 12 bases had no gene match. The CDR3 region is CASSQGVRGQGYPGELFF. The CDR3 DNA reads TGTGCCAGCAGCCAAGGAGTCCGGGGACAGGGCTATCCCGGGGAGCTGTTTTTT. Together with reference TRBV3-1 and TRBJ2-2, the CDR3 gives the full variable domain: DTAVSQTPKYLVTQMGNDKSIKCEQNLGHDTMYWYKQDSKKFLKIMFSYNNKELIINETVPNRFSPKSPDKAHLNLHINSLELGDSAVYFCASSQGVRGQGYPGELFFGEGSRLTVL.

This clonotype was observed a handful of times. The chain recombines TRBV6-2 or TRBV6-3 with TRBJ2-7, with 8 bases identical to TRBD1. Losses at the gene ends were 6 bases for V and 3 bases for J; bases not matched to a gene: 10. The CDR3 contains 15 residues. Germline-derived CDR1 and CDR2 are MNHEY and SVGEGT. CDR3 amino acids: CASRRDRPDLYEQYF. For the CDR3, the DNA is TGTGCCAGCAGGAGGGACAGGCCAGACCTCTACGAGCAGTACTTC.

This clonotype was detected only a few times. CDR3 coding DNA: TGTGCCAGCAGTTCCTTTTTCGGGATTTTGAAGAATGAGCAGTTCTTC. This encodes CASSSFFGILKNEQFF. The chain recombines TRBV6-5 with TRBJ2-1; tentative D call: TRBD2 (5 bases). Germline CDR1 is MNHEY and CDR2 is SVGAGI. V gave up 4 bases and J gave up 7 bases, with 20 bases separating them. This CDR3 contains 16 residues.

The chain couples TRBV6-2 or TRBV6-3 to TRBJ2-5; D not resolved. Germline assignment: CDR1 MNHEY and CDR2 SVGEGT. The length of the CDR3 is 14 residues. V was cut by 4 bases and J by 0 bases, with 9 bases left in between. Here the CDR3 reads CASSSPSYQETQYF. The DNA of the CDR3 is TGTGCCAGCAGTTCACCCTCGTACCAAGAGACCCAGTACTTC.

The V call is TRBV20-1, the J call TRBJ1-2; 7 positions match TRBD1. The CDR3 has 14 residues. CDR1 DFQATT and CDR2 SNEGSKA come from the germline V gene (reference sequence). The V segment lost 6 bases and the J segment 3 bases; nucleotides outside the gene matches: 10. This chain's CDR3 is CSAPAGGVDYGYTF. In nucleotides, the CDR3 is TGCAGTGCGCCCGCAGGGGGAGTCGACTATGGCTACACCTTC.